This paragraph reports one T cell receptor (beta chain). This sample is part of a study of blood T cell repertoires in COVID-19. Across the whole study: Samples of COVID-19 (acute and convalescent) were obtained from the United States, Italy and Spain.

Patients in Seattle were enrolled during active infection, then followed longitudinally. As processed by the authors: Estimation of nucleated cell counts was performed using reference gene primer amplification. The protocol was immunoSEQ multiplex PCR, while the TCRdb copy is restricted to in-frame clones and leaves out a portion. V and J calls and clone size come straight from that table; D and trimming were deduced from the DNA. The sample has some 62,000 clones, 80% to 90% seen once. The TCR sequence derives from an older woman with COVID-19, enrolled during active disease. Material for sequencing was peripheral blood.

The CDR3 DNA follows: TGTGCCTGGAGTGTTGGGCCAGGCTTGGGGCAGTACTTC. Translated: CAWSVGPGLGQYF. The chain has TRBV30 and TRBJ2-7, with D hard to call. The germline V gene has CDR1 GTSNPN and CDR2 SVGIG (reference sequence). Trimming stripped 0 bases from V and 9 bases from J, with 15 bases between. This CDR3 has 13 amino acids.